This T cell receptor (beta chain) stems from a study of T cells after yellow fever vaccination. Each CDR3 protein is one row after TCRdb ran MiXCR on the 5' RACE reads. This table holds about 130,000 distinct CDR3 sequences, approximately 9% found once. The V gene's germline CDR1 is MGHRA and CDR2 YSYEKL. The V and J ends lost 1 base and 2 bases respectively, with 12 bases between them. The CDR3 covers 15 residues. J is TRBJ2-7 and V is TRBV4-1, with TRBD2 as a possible D gene (6 bases). This sequence originates from a man aged 18 to 35 who received the YFV17D yellow fever vaccine. The material was CD8+ T cells sorted from PBMCs, obtained on the day of the yellow fever booster vaccination. CDR3 loop: CASSQGGDRAYEQYF. The CDR3 DNA is TGCGCCAGCAGCCAAGGGGGGGACCGCGCCTACGAGCAGTACTTC.